One and the same sample provided the 28 T cell receptor beta chains below, sequenced in a study of cytomegalovirus exposure and HLA in healthy donors. 13 Jbeta primers and 60 Vbeta primers were used for the PCR. TCRdb's table, derived via immunoSEQ multiplex PCR, lists solely in-frame clones and lacks some. The sample lists about 210,000 clones, about 80% occurring once. Sequencing was performed on PBMCs. The source is a man in his forties in good health and CMV-seropositive.

CDR3 DNA: TGTGCCAGCAGCACAACCGGGACAGGGGCGTGGGTGACCCAGTACTTC. Its translation: CASSTTGTGAWVTQYF. The J gene is TRBJ2-5, the V gene TRBV7-3; TRBD1 agrees at 10 bases. Trimming cost V 5 bases and J 7 bases; bases outside gene matches: 13. CDR3 length: 16 amino acids. The germline V gene encodes CDR1 SGHTA and CDR2 FQGTGA.

The chain joins TRBV6-1 to TRBJ2-1; possibly TRBD2 for D (5 bases). Germline V CDR1 and CDR2: MNHNS, SASEGT. This CDR3 is built from 14 residues. V was trimmed by 8 bases and J by 0 bases, leaving 11 bases between them. As DNA, the CDR3 is TGTGCCAGCCTAGCTGTGAGCTCCTACAATGAGCAGTTCTTC. Translated, it gives CASLAVSSYNEQFF.

The V and J genes are TRBV13 and TRBJ2-2, with TRBD2 matching 7 bases. The V and J ends lost 4 bases and 0 bases, in that order; junction bases with no gene match: 2. Germline lookup yields CDR1 PRHDT and CDR2 FYEKMQ (reference sequence). The CDR3 spans 15 residues. CDR3 sequence: CASSYGLANTGELFF. In DNA, the CDR3 is TGTGCCAGCAGCTACGGACTAGCGAACACCGGGGAGCTGTTTTTT.

The gene calls are TRBV9 and TRBJ1-1; D is possibly TRBD1 (6 bases). This CDR3 has 14 amino acids. V was clipped by 0 bases and J by 3 bases, with 9 bases between them. Germline assignment: CDR1 SGDLS and CDR2 YYNGEE. The CDR3 is CASSVGEGDTEAFF. The CDR3 DNA reads as TGTGCCAGCAGCGTAGGGGAGGGGGACACTGAAGCTTTCTTT.

J is TRBJ2-3 and V is TRBV6-5; TRBD1 might be the D (6 bases). The CDR3 runs to 14 residues. Germline values: CDR1 MNHEY, CDR2 SVGAGI. V was pared by 2 bases and J by 2 bases, with 8 bases between. CDR3 region: CASSYHRDTDTQYF. The CDR3 region has the DNA TGTGCCAGCAGTTACCACAGGGACACAGATACGCAGTATTTT.

The CDR3: CASSRANYGYTF. CDR3 DNA: TGTGCCAGCTCCCGGGCTAACTATGGCTACACCTTC. The chain employs TRBV18 and TRBJ1-2; no clear D. There are 12 residues in the CDR3. Trimming took off 6 bases at V and 0 bases at J, with 5 bases between the two ends. Germline CDR1 and CDR2: KGHSH and LQKENI.

The chain uses TRBV2 and TRBJ2-5, with a possible D match to TRBD2 (6 bases). The J call may be faulty, since TRBJ2-7 better matches the DNA end. Per the germline V gene, CDR1 is SNHLY and CDR2 is FYNNEI. The length of the CDR3 is 14 residues. CDR3 loop: CATTGEPQTYEQYF. The CDR3 coding sequence is TGTGCCACCACGGGGGAGCCCCAGACCTACGAGCAGTACTTC.

This chain connects TRBV27 to TRBJ2-3; TRBD2 aligns across 12 bases. J lost 6 bases, V lost 5 bases, and 6 bases had no gene match. This CDR3 is built from 15 residues. CDR1 is MNHEY and CDR2 is SMNVEV in the germline V gene (reference sequence). The CDR3 protein is CASSIASGGEDTQYF. Here the CDR3 DNA reads TGTGCCAGCAGTATCGCTAGCGGGGGGGAGGATACGCAGTATTTT.

The chain combines TRBV6-1 with TRBJ1-5; no clear D gene. The CDR3 spans 14 residues. Per the germline V gene, CDR1 is MNHNS and CDR2 is SASEGT. The ends were cut back, 11 bases at V and 0 bases at J, with 14 bases in the middle. CDR3 region: CAGVRGNSNQPQHF. The CDR3, as DNA: TGTGCCGGCGTGCGGGGTAATAGCAATCAGCCCCAGCATTTT.

The CDR3 protein is CASKGQGRGYTF. The CDR3 bases are TGTGCCAGCAAGGGTCAGGGGCGAGGCTACACCTTC. The chain combines TRBV2 with TRBJ1-2, with TRBD1 as a possible D gene (6 bases). The CDR3 contains 12 residues. The germline CDR1 and CDR2 sequences are SNHLY and FYNNEI. V lost 7 bases and J lost 8, with 14 bases in between. Drawing the rest from reference TRBV2 and TRBJ1-2, the complete variable domain is EPEVTQTPSHQVTQMGQEVILRCVPISNHLYFYWYRQILGQKVEFLVSFYNNEISEKSEIFDDQFSVERPDGSNFTLKIRSTKLEDSAMYFCASKGQGRGYTFGSGTRLTVV.

The rearrangement joins TRBV2 to TRBJ2-7, with D possibly matching TRBD2 (5 bases). This CDR3 has 14 amino acids. Germline CDR1 SNHLY, CDR2 FYNNEI. Deletions cut 3 bases from V and 0 bases from J, with 9 bases between. CDR3 sequence: CASSDRAGSYEQYF. The CDR3 region has the DNA TGTGCCAGCAGTGATAGGGCGGGCTCCTACGAGCAGTACTTC.

This rearrangement joins TRBV1 to TRBJ2-3; TRBD2 is the table's D call and was not checked against the DNA. TRBV1 counts as a pseudogene. This CDR3 has 19 amino acids. The CDR3 nucleotides are TGCACCAGCAGCCAAACCGGGACTAGCGGGACTCCTAGCACAGATACGCAGTATTTT. It is translated as CTSSQTGTSGTPSTDTQYF.

The chain couples TRBV5-4 to TRBJ2-5; the D is unclear. Germline-derived CDR1 and CDR2 are SGHNT and YYREEE (reference sequence). Trimming took off 4 bases at V and 2 bases at J, with 9 bases between the two ends. CDR3 length equals 13 residues. CDR3 loop: CASSQRVQETQYF. The CDR3 bases are TGTGCCAGCAGCCAACGCGTTCAAGAGACCCAGTACTTC.

The chain links TRBV7-3 to TRBJ2-5; TRBD1 might be the D (6 bases). The CDR3 totals 14 residues. Germline CDR1 reads SGHTA; CDR2 reads FQGTGA. Trimming pared 5 bases from V and 1 base from J, leaving 11 bases between. In DNA form, the CDR3 reads TGTGCCAGCAGCGTACAGGGACGCCAAGAGACCCAGTACTTC. As protein: CASSVQGRQETQYF.

The chain joins TRBV7-9 to TRBJ1-1, with D possibly matching TRBD1 (6 bases). CDR3 length equals 12 residues. V was shortened by 6 bases and J by 10 bases, with 15 bases between the two germline ends. The germline V gene has CDR1 SEHNR and CDR2 FQNEAQ (reference sequence). In nucleotides, the CDR3 is TGTGCCAGCAGGCCAGACTGGACAGTAGCTTTCTTT. Its protein product is CASRPDWTVAFF.

The rearrangement links TRBV2 to TRBJ2-2, with 8 bases identical to TRBD2. V trimming: 3 bases; J trimming: 7 bases; junction bases outside the gene matches: 4. Germline V gene data show CDR1 as SNHLY and CDR2 as FYNNEI. CDR3 size: 14 residues. CDR3 sequence: CASSDAGGYGELFF. CDR3 nucleotide sequence: TGTGCCAGCAGTGACGCGGGAGGATACGGGGAGCTGTTTTTT.

This chain's CDR3 is CASSDPRSGGQDTQYF. In nucleotides, the CDR3 is TGTGCCAGCAGTGATCCTAGAAGCGGGGGGCAAGATACGCAGTATTTT. The chain couples TRBV2 to TRBJ2-3; 9 nucleotides align to TRBD2. The germline V gene encodes CDR1 SNHLY and CDR2 FYNNEI. The CDR3 consists of 16 residues. The V gene end was trimmed by 3 bases and the J gene end by 5 bases; junction bases not matched to a gene: 9. Looking up the rest from reference TRBV2 and TRBJ2-3 gives the full variable domain: EPEVTQTPSHQVTQMGQEVILRCVPISNHLYFYWYRQILGQKVEFLVSFYNNEISEKSEIFDDQFSVERPDGSNFTLKIRSTKLEDSAMYFCASSDPRSGGQDTQYFGPGTRLTVL.

About this clone itself: Within the sample, other DNA sequences also encode this same CDR3. The chain combines TRBV18 with TRBJ1-2; TRBD1 might be the D (6 bases). The V gene's germline CDR1 is KGHSH and CDR2 LQKENI. V shed 3 bases and J shed 2 bases, with 7 bases lying between them. The CDR3 is 13 residues long. The DNA for the CDR3 is TGTGCCAGCTCACCGGACAGAAACTATGGCTACACCTTC. This gives the protein CASSPDRNYGYTF. Full variable domain (missing parts from reference TRBV18 and TRBJ1-2): NAGVMQNPRHLVRRRGQEARLRCSPMKGHSHVYWYRQLPEEGLKFMVYLQKENIIDESGMPKERFSAEFPKEGPSILRIQQVVRGDSAAYFCASSPDRNYGYTFGSGTRLTVV.

The chain links TRBV5-6 to TRBJ2-5; D is unresolved. Near its end, the DNA agrees better with TRBJ2-7, so the J call may be wrong. Germline loops: CDR1 SGHDT, CDR2 YYEEEE. This CDR3 region has 11 residues. Written as DNA, the CDR3 is TGTGCCAGCAGCTTGGCATACGAGCAGTACTTC. Amino acid sequence: CASSLAYEQYF.

This chain connects TRBV6-5 to TRBJ1-1; TRBD1 aligns across 7 bases. With 0 bases clipped from V and 4 bases from J, the junction kept 5 bases outside the gene matches. This CDR3 has 15 residues. Germline assignment: CDR1 MNHEY and CDR2 SVGAGI. This chain's CDR3 is CASSYSKGQFTEAFF. The CDR3 DNA reads TGTGCCAGCAGTTACTCGAAGGGACAGTTCACTGAAGCTTTCTTT.

This clone has only a few counts. The chain employs TRBV28 and TRBJ2-5; TRBD1 agrees at 9 bases. This CDR3 region has 16 residues. The V and J ends lost 5 bases and 2 bases, in that order; junction bases with no gene match: 9. Germline CDR1 is MDHEN and CDR2 is SYDVKM. The DNA for the CDR3 is TGTGCCAGCAGTCCCATGGAGGACAGGGGACAAGAGACCCAGTACTTC. Protein sequence: CASSPMEDRGQETQYF.

J is TRBJ1-1 and V is TRBV10-2; D remains unclear. Germline-derived CDR1 and CDR2 are WSHSY and SAAADI. V was cut by 0 bases and J by 3 bases, with 8 bases left in between. There are 14 residues in the CDR3. CDR3 coding DNA: TGCGCCAGCAGTGAGTCGAACAGTGACACTGAAGCTTTCTTT. It codes for CASSESNSDTEAFF.

This chain joins TRBV5-1 and TRBJ2-7, with D possibly being TRBD2 (6 bases). The length of the CDR3 is 14 residues. Trimming shortened V by 4 bases and J by 2 bases, and 13 bases separated the two germline ends. Germline assignment: CDR1 SGHRS and CDR2 YFSETQ. CDR3 sequence (DNA): TGCGCCAGCAGCCTCGGGACGGGGGCCTACGAGCAGTACTTC. It specifies CASSLGTGAYEQYF.

The genes are TRBV7-9 and TRBJ2-1; TRBD2 matches 7 bases. With 6 bases clipped from V and 4 bases from J, the junction kept 6 bases outside the gene matches. The germline V gene has CDR1 SEHNR and CDR2 FQNEAQ (reference sequence). There are 14 residues in the CDR3. This chain's CDR3 is CASSPGLIYNEQFF. CDR3 nucleotides: TGTGCCAGCAGTCCGGGACTAATTTACAATGAGCAGTTCTTC.

This sequence joins TRBV4-2 and TRBJ1-4, with D perhaps matching TRBD1 (6 bases). This CDR3 region has 15 residues. From germline, CDR1 is LGHNA and CDR2 YNFKEQ. Trimming took off 3 bases at V and 7 bases at J, with 15 bases between the two ends. CDR3 sequence: CASSQQQGSLEKLFF. CDR3 bases: TGTGCCAGCAGCCAGCAACAGGGATCTCTTGAAAAACTGTTTTTT.

The rearrangement uses TRBV7-8 and TRBJ1-2; D gene ambiguous. This CDR3 region has 12 residues. CDR1 and CDR2 (germline): SGHVS, FQNEAQ. Between the trimmed V and J ends, which lost 1 base and 4 bases, there was a span of 4 bases. CDR3 sequence (DNA): TGTGCCAGCAGCTTAGACACCTATGGCTACACCTTC. This codes for CASSLDTYGYTF.

The chain combines TRBV7-3 with TRBJ1-1; TRBD1 matches 7 bases. The V gene's germline CDR1 is SGHTA and CDR2 FQGTGA. J was trimmed by 5 bases and V by 6 bases; bases with no gene match: 6. The CDR3 covers 13 residues. The CDR3 here is CASSFTGETEAFF. The CDR3 coding sequence is TGTGCCAGCAGTTTTACAGGGGAAACTGAAGCTTTCTTT.

This chain's CDR3 is CASSVAPSGSAASTDTQYF. CDR3 in DNA: TGTGCCAGCAGCGTAGCCCCTAGCGGGAGTGCCGCTAGCACAGATACGCAGTATTTT. The V call is TRBV9, the J call TRBJ2-3; the match to TRBD2 covers 10 bases. CDR1 and CDR2 from the germline V gene are SGDLS and YYNGEE. J gave up 0 bases and V 0 bases, and 10 bases lay outside the gene matches. This CDR3 spans 19 amino acids.